The source of this TCR beta chain is a study of T-cell reconstitution after alpha-beta-depleted transplantation in children. In regard to this clonotype: Its antigen remains unknown.

The CDR3 is made up of 12 amino acids. Trimming took 5 bases from V and 7 from J, leaving 12 bases between them. Germline V gene lookup returns CDR1 MNHEY and CDR2 SMNVEV (reference sequence). Researchers prepared the TCRbeta library using unique molecular identifiers, the study reports. TCRdb redid the calling of the PCR reads with MiXCR, one entry per CDR3 protein. The sample holds under 400,000 distinct CDR3 sequences, around 20% seen once. Whole-study findings and limits: At around two months after transplant, the alpha-beta T cells were reportedly derived from several hundred expanded clones that came from non-depleted graft cells. High day-60 TCRbeta diversity in some patients came from surviving recipient T cells and thymic progenitors. Among T cells one year after transplant, newly produced cells accounted for most counts and diversity.

The rearrangement uses TRBV27 and TRBJ2-7; D may be TRBD2 (6 bases). The receptor comes from a male patient aged 10 to 17 who had a stem cell transplant for acute lymphoblastic leukemia, so the T cells may come from the graft donor. Sequenced material: PBMCs, mostly from graft donor cells, taken 180 days after TCRalphabeta/CD19-depleted stem cell transplant. The CDR3 coding sequence is TGTGCCAGCAGTCAATCGCGGGGTGAGCAGTACTTC. Its translation: CASSQSRGEQYF.